Presented here are 32 T cell receptor beta chains from one specimen sequenced in a study of blood T cell repertoires in COVID-19 (dated by TCRdb to between 2020 and 2021). Library creation used the immunoSEQ multiplex PCR assay. Here the immuneACCESS table is served through TCRdb, limited to in-frame sequences with V and J called. Missing clones are a known gap in these copies; in checked studies unresolved V genes cover under half, and the rest lacks a known reason. This sample lists 400,000 to 500,000 clones; 86% were detected once. About 1.5% of the sample lies in the top ten. Sequenced material: peripheral blood. The receptors originated from a woman in her 30s with active or convalescent COVID-19.

This chain uses TRBV15 with TRBJ1-5, with a weak D call TRBD1 (6 bases). Germline assignment: CDR1 LNHNV and CDR2 YYDKDF (reference sequence). The V end was cut by 0 bases, the J end by 3 bases, with 12 bases between. This CDR3 contains 16 residues. The CDR3 reads CATSREIRTDNQPQHF. In nucleotides, the CDR3 is TGTGCCACCAGCAGAGAGATACGGACAGACAATCAGCCCCAGCATTTT.

This clone was detected a few times. This rearrangement joins TRBV27 to TRBJ1-2; perhaps TRBD1 as D (6 bases). V dropped 3 bases and J dropped 2 bases, with 16 bases sitting between them. The CDR3 totals 16 residues. CDR1 is MNHEY and CDR2 is SMNVEV in the germline V gene (reference sequence). As DNA, the CDR3 is TGTGCCAGCAGTTTCCATCAGGGGACCCCCAACTATGGCTACACCTTC. This sequence encodes CASSFHQGTPNYGYTF.

The V and J genes are TRBV19 and TRBJ2-1; 11 bases line up with TRBD2. V was clipped by 4 bases and J by 0 bases; unmatched bases: 11. Germline V gene data show CDR1 as LNHDA and CDR2 as SQIVND (reference sequence). This CDR3 comprises 19 residues. The CDR3 nucleotides read TGTGCCAGTAGTACGGGACTAGCGGAGGCCTGGAGCTCCTACAATGAGCAGTTCTTC. It yields the protein CASSTGLAEAWSSYNEQFF.

The V and J genes are TRBV7-6 and TRBJ2-5, with 7 positions matching TRBD1. The CDR3 has 17 amino acids. Germline CDR1 and CDR2: SGHVS and FNYEAQ. Trimming cost V 0 bases and J 3 bases; bases outside gene matches: 10. The CDR3 loop is CASSLARQGEVKETQYF. DNA for the CDR3: TGTGCCAGCAGCTTAGCGCGGCAGGGGGAAGTAAAAGAGACCCAGTACTTC.

The chain has TRBV11-2 and TRBJ1-1, with TRBD1 matching 10 bases. The CDR3 sequence is 18 residues long. The trim removed 4 bases at V and 3 bases at J, leaving 14 bases unmatched. Germline V gives CDR1 SGHAT, CDR2 FQNNGV. As DNA, the CDR3 is TGTGCCAGCAGCTCGCGGGGGTGGACAGGGGGGCAGGACACTGAAGCTTTCTTT. It translates to CASSSRGWTGGQDTEAFF.

The chain couples TRBV7-9 to TRBJ1-6; a possible D gene is TRBD1 (5 bases). Germline CDR1 and CDR2: SEHNR and FQNEAQ (reference sequence). The CDR3 sequence is 13 residues long. V lost 5 bases, J lost 5 bases, and 7 bases lay in between. The CDR3 DNA sequence: TGTGCCAGCAGCCCGACAGATAATTCACCCCTCCACTTT. It codes for CASSPTDNSPLHF.

The chain has TRBV2 and TRBJ1-1; TRBD1 is a possible D gene (6 bases). The CDR3 is 16 amino acids. Germline V gene data show CDR1 as SNHLY and CDR2 as FYNNEI. With 4 bases removed from V and 0 bases from J, the gap between germline ends came to 15 bases. The CDR3 region is CASSGGTNGMNTEAFF. The CDR3 DNA follows: TGTGCCAGCAGTGGGGGGACAAATGGGATGAACACTGAAGCTTTCTTT.

This rearrangement joins TRBV11-2 to TRBJ2-1; no reliable D call. CDR1 and CDR2 from the germline V gene are SGHAT and FQNNGV. The CDR3 is 14 amino acids. Trimming shortened V by 0 bases and J by 3 bases, and 6 bases separated the two germline ends. CDR3 in amino acids: CASSLDPSYNEQFF. CDR3 DNA sequence: TGTGCCAGCAGCTTAGATCCGAGCTACAATGAGCAGTTCTTC. Full variable domain (missing parts from reference TRBV11-2 and TRBJ2-1): EAGVAQSPRYKIIEKRQSVAFWCNPISGHATLYWYQQILGQGPKLLIQFQNNGVVDDSQLPKDRFSAERLKGVDSTLKIQPAKLEDSAVYLCASSLDPSYNEQFFGPGTRLTVL.

The J gene is TRBJ2-7, the V gene TRBV5-1; D perhaps matches TRBD2 (5 bases). The V gene's germline CDR1 is SGHRS and CDR2 YFSETQ. Between the trimmed V and J ends, which lost 0 bases and 5 bases, there was a span of 12 bases. The CDR3 length is 14 residues. The CDR3 sequence is CASSLGGYGDEQYF. CDR3 coding DNA: TGCGCCAGCAGCTTGGGTGGGTACGGGGACGAGCAGTACTTC. The full variable domain, its missing parts supplied by reference TRBV5-1 and TRBJ2-7, is KAGVTQTPRYLIKTRGQQVTLSCSPISGHRSVSWYQQTPGQGLQFLFEYFSETQRNKGNFPGRFSGRQFSNSRSEMNVSTLELGDSALYLCASSLGGYGDEQYFGPGTRLTVT.

This clone occurred once. The gene calls are TRBV7-2 and TRBJ2-7; D might be TRBD1 (6 bases). V was trimmed by 0 bases and J by 3 bases, leaving 15 bases between them. CDR3 length: 16 amino acids. Germline V gives CDR1 SGHTA, CDR2 FQGNSA. The chain's CDR3 is CASSLAVGQSVYEQYF. DNA for the CDR3: TGTGCCAGCAGCTTAGCTGTAGGACAGAGTGTCTACGAGCAGTACTTC.

The chain has TRBV12-3 or TRBV12-4 and TRBJ2-7, with a possible D match to TRBD2 (5 bases). V was clipped by 7 bases and J by 6 bases, with 13 bases between them. The CDR3 has 12 residues. CDR3 sequence (DNA): TGTGCCAGCACCATGGGGAGCGGCGAGCAGTACTTC. Translating gives CASTMGSGEQYF.

This chain links TRBV4-2 with TRBJ2-7; 8 bases agree with TRBD2. Unmatched junction bases numbered 0, after V lost 0 bases and J lost 2 bases. This CDR3 is 14 amino acids long. Germline V gene lookup returns CDR1 LGHNA and CDR2 YNFKEQ. The CDR3 spells CASSQEGLAYEQYF. The CDR3 nucleotides are TGTGCCAGCAGCCAAGAGGGACTAGCCTACGAGCAGTACTTC.

The chain carries TRBV6-5 and TRBJ2-1; 9 positions match TRBD1. The germline V gene has CDR1 MNHEY and CDR2 SVGAGI. This CDR3 comprises 13 residues. V trimming: 6 bases; J trimming: 9 bases; junction bases outside the gene matches: 6. The CDR3 here is CASRRQGGGEQFF. The CDR3 DNA follows: TGTGCCAGCAGGCGACAGGGGGGGGGTGAGCAGTTCTTC.

The rearrangement uses TRBV9 and TRBJ1-4, with unresolved D. Deletions cut 4 bases from V and 0 bases from J, with 10 bases between. There are 15 residues in the CDR3. Looked up from germline, CDR1 is SGDLS and CDR2 is YYNGEE. The DNA of the CDR3 is TGTGCCAGCAGCCTGTACACCTCAACTAATGAAAAACTGTTTTTT. This sequence encodes CASSLYTSTNEKLFF.

The J gene is TRBJ1-1, the V gene TRBV7-9, with TRBD1 identical over 7 bases. The germline V gene encodes CDR1 SEHNR and CDR2 FQNEAQ (reference sequence). The CDR3 spans 14 residues. The ends lost 4 bases at V and 4 bases at J; junction bases unmatched: 6. The CDR3 region has the DNA TGTGCCAGCAGCTCGGACAGGTTTGGCACTGAAGCTTTCTTT. Its protein is CASSSDRFGTEAFF.

This chain uses TRBV15 with TRBJ2-7, with 12 bases that match TRBD1. The ends lost 0 bases at V and 7 bases at J; junction bases unmatched: 1. CDR1 is LNHNV and CDR2 is YYDKDF in the germline V gene (reference sequence). The CDR3 loop spans 14 amino acids. In DNA, the CDR3 is TGTGCCACCAGCAGAGAGGGACAGGGGGCAGAGCAGTACTTC. This encodes CATSREGQGAEQYF.

V usage is TRBV6-5 and J usage is TRBJ2-7; D remains ambiguous. V lost 0 bases to trimming and J lost 3 bases, with 12 bases between them. The germline gives CDR1 MNHEY, CDR2 SVGAGI. The CDR3 length is 15 residues. The CDR3 nucleotides read TGTGCCAGCAGTTACTCCCAGCGACCTTTCTACGAGCAGTACTTC. This gives the protein CASSYSQRPFYEQYF.

A single count supports this clone. The chain is built from TRBV20-1 and TRBJ2-1; D is perhaps TRBD1 or TRBD2 (6 bases each). From germline, CDR1 is DFQATT and CDR2 SNEGSKA (reference sequence). This CDR3 has 11 amino acids. Between the trimmed V and J ends, which lost 3 bases and 8 bases, there was a span of 8 bases. For the CDR3, the DNA is TGCAGTGCTAGTGGGGGGCATGAGCAGTTCTTC. Translating gives CSASGGHEQFF.

The genes are TRBV24-1 and TRBJ2-1; weak D call: TRBD2 (6 bases). Germline-derived CDR1 and CDR2 are KGHDR and SFDVKD. Trimming pared 2 bases from V and 2 bases from J, leaving 9 bases between. The CDR3 sequence is 15 residues long. CDR3: CATSDSSGAYNEQFF. CDR3 in DNA: TGTGCCACCAGTGATTCGTCGGGAGCCTACAATGAGCAGTTCTTC.

The chain carries TRBV6-1 and TRBJ1-1, with TRBD1 matching 7 bases. This CDR3 has 13 amino acids. The ends lost 1 base at V and 10 bases at J; junction bases unmatched: 6. Germline-derived CDR1 and CDR2 are MNHNS and SASEGT. CDR3 coding DNA: TGTGCCAGCAGTGAAGGAACAGGGGCCTCAGCTTTCTTT. Its translation is CASSEGTGASAFF.

This sequence joins TRBV4-2 and TRBJ2-1; a possible D gene is TRBD2 (5 bases). Trimming cost V 0 bases and J 5 bases, with 8 bases left between them. In germline, CDR1 is LGHNA, CDR2 YNFKEQ. The CDR3 consists of 14 residues. CDR3 coding DNA: TGTGCCAGCAGCCAAGAAACTAGTAACAATGAGCAGTTCTTC. Protein sequence: CASSQETSNNEQFF.

The chain has TRBV9 and TRBJ2-2, with 8 bases aligning to TRBD2. After removal of 7 bases from V and 2 bases from J, the junction contained 1 base not matched to a gene. CDR3 length equals 13 residues. Germline values: CDR1 SGDLS, CDR2 YYNGEE. CDR3 in amino acids: CASLAGNTGELFF. In DNA, the CDR3 is TGTGCCAGCTTAGCGGGAAACACCGGGGAGCTGTTTTTT.

The V call is TRBV6-5, the J call TRBJ2-2, with 7 bases lining up with TRBD2. Germline-derived CDR1 and CDR2 are MNHEY and SVGAGI. The CDR3 is 13 amino acids. V trimming: 11 bases; J trimming: 1 base; junction bases outside the gene matches: 4. CDR3 loop: CAPGGGNTGELFF. The CDR3 DNA reads as TGTGCCCCTGGGGGGGGGAACACCGGGGAGCTGTTTTTT.

Comment on this clone: The same CDR3 also results from other DNA sequences found in this sample. The V gene is TRBV12-3 or TRBV12-4, the J gene TRBJ1-1, with D maybe TRBD1 (5 bases). V dropped 3 bases and J dropped 5 bases, with 10 bases sitting between them. The CDR3 covers 13 residues. The chain's CDR3 is CASSFEGRTEAFF. CDR3 bases: TGTGCCAGCAGTTTTGAGGGGAGGACTGAAGCTTTCTTT.

The chain recombines TRBV6-4 with TRBJ2-5, with TRBD1 identical over 7 bases. Germline CDR1 reads MRHNA; CDR2 reads SNTAGT. Losses at the gene ends were 5 bases for V and 4 bases for J; bases not matched to a gene: 4. The CDR3 length is 13 residues. CDR3: CASSPTGRETQYF. DNA for the CDR3: TGTGCCAGCAGTCCGACAGGGAGAGAGACCCAGTACTTC.

The chain links TRBV4-1 to TRBJ2-7, with a possible D match to TRBD1 (5 bases). This CDR3 spans 14 amino acids. V dropped 6 bases and J dropped 6 bases, with 18 bases sitting between them. Germline loops: CDR1 MGHRA, CDR2 YSYEKL. The CDR3 region is CASSPDRSSTEQYF. Here the CDR3 DNA reads TGCGCCAGCAGTCCCGACAGAAGCTCTACCGAGCAGTACTTC.

This chain connects TRBV7-8 to TRBJ1-4; D call uncertain. This CDR3 spans 13 amino acids. Germline V gene sequence: CDR1 SGHVS, CDR2 FQNEAQ. V lost 1 base and J lost 8, with 8 bases in between. CDR3 sequence reads: CASSLGVTEKLFF. CDR3 nucleotides: TGTGCCAGCAGCTTAGGAGTGACAGAAAAACTGTTTTTT.

The CDR3, as DNA: TGCAGCGAGACTAGCGGGATCTACAATGAGCAGTTCTTC. Its protein product is CSETSGIYNEQFF. The J gene is TRBJ2-1, the V gene TRBV29-1; 11 bases fit TRBD2. V shed 7 bases, J shed 3 bases, and the junction held 2 bases outside the gene matches. Germline V lookup: CDR1 SQVTM, CDR2 ANQGSEA. The CDR3 extends over 13 amino acids.

The CDR3 nucleotides are TGTGCCAGTAGTACCCCCCCACAGGGTTCCATGCTAGCGGGTCAGACCGGGGAGCTGTTTTTT. It yields the protein CASSTPPQGSMLAGQTGELFF. The rearrangement uses TRBV19 and TRBJ2-2; TRBD2 aligns across 8 bases. The CDR3 contains 21 residues. V lost 4 bases to trimming and J lost 5 bases; unmatched junction nucleotides: 24. Germline V gene data show CDR1 as LNHDA and CDR2 as SQIVND (reference sequence).

This chain connects TRBV5-1 to TRBJ1-2; 7 positions match TRBD1. Germline CDR1 is SGHRS and CDR2 is YFSETQ. V lost 5 bases to trimming and J lost 0 bases; unmatched junction nucleotides: 16. CDR3 length equals 18 residues. The DNA of the CDR3 is TGCGCCAGCAGGCCAAATCCCGGGACAGAAAATCCTAACTATGGCTACACCTTC. Its protein product is CASRPNPGTENPNYGYTF.

The rearrangement links TRBV3-1 (or the pseudogene TRBV3-2) to TRBJ1-2; D unclear. The V end lost 8 bases, the J end lost 6 bases, and 10 bases lay between the germline ends. The CDR3 contains 11 residues. Germline V CDR1 and CDR2: LGHDT, YNNKEL (reference sequence). The CDR3 region is CASWGGNGYTF. The CDR3 bases are TGTGCCAGCTGGGGAGGTAATGGCTACACCTTC.

The gene calls are TRBV9 and TRBJ2-1; unclear D gene. Trimming took 4 bases from V and 5 from J, leaving 19 bases between them. Germline CDR1 reads SGDLS; CDR2 reads YYNGEE. This CDR3 comprises 16 residues. CDR3: CASSQRPPPWNNEQFF. The DNA of the CDR3 is TGTGCCAGCAGCCAGCGACCTCCGCCCTGGAACAATGAGCAGTTCTTC.